The 10 T cell receptor beta chains reported below all come from one sample, sequenced in a study of shared clonotypes between healthy human individuals. Some clones are missing from TCRdb's copy, which holds only in-frame ones; the method was immunoSEQ multiplex PCR. The sample shows around 610,000 clones, approximately 96% of them seen only once. As defined, naive CD8 cells were CD45RO-negative and positively selected for CCR7, with terminally differentiated effector memory CD45RA+ cells excluded. Sequencing used naive CD8+ T cells sorted from blood. All receptors come from a woman in her 30s in good health.

This clone has just one count. The chain joins TRBV27 to TRBJ2-7, with TRBD1 matching over 9 bases. The germline gives CDR1 MNHEY, CDR2 SMNVEV (reference sequence). The CDR3 sequence is 15 residues long. V lost 4 bases and J lost 6; bases outside the gene matches: 10. The CDR3 DNA sequence: TGTGCCAGCAGTTGGGTTGGGACAGGGCAGCGCGAGCAGTACTTC. Translation gives CASSWVGTGQREQYF.

The genes are TRBV28 and TRBJ2-1; TRBD2 matches 14 bases. With V trimmed by 6 bases and J by 0 bases, 7 bases remained unmatched. The CDR3 is made up of 18 amino acids. The germline CDR1 and CDR2 sequences are MDHEN and SYDVKM. The CDR3 here is CASSLMGLAGASYNEQFF. Here the CDR3 DNA reads TGTGCCAGCAGCCTAATGGGACTAGCGGGAGCCTCCTACAATGAGCAGTTCTTC.

The chain is built from TRBV19 and TRBJ2-3; 8 nucleotides agree with TRBD2. Germline assignment: CDR1 LNHDA and CDR2 SQIVND (reference sequence). The ends lost 7 bases at V and 1 base at J; junction bases unmatched: 7. The CDR3 sequence is 15 residues long. The CDR3 DNA reads TGTGCCAGTAACATGGGACTAGAAGGCACAGATACGCAGTATTTT. It is translated as CASNMGLEGTDTQYF.

The J gene is TRBJ1-4, the V gene TRBV27, with a weak D call TRBD1 (6 bases). The V and J ends lost 8 bases and 6 bases respectively, with 13 bases between them. The CDR3 runs to 13 residues. Germline V lookup: CDR1 MNHEY, CDR2 SMNVEV (reference sequence). The DNA of the CDR3 is TGTGCCAGCGGGGGCCCGGGCGATGAAAAACTGTTTTTT. Protein product: CASGGPGDEKLFF. Full variable domain (missing parts from reference TRBV27 and TRBJ1-4): EAQVTQNPRYLITVTGKKLTVTCSQNMNHEYMSWYRQDPGLGLRQIYYSMNVEVTDKGDVPEGYKVSRKEKRNFPLILESPSPNQTSLYFCASGGPGDEKLFFGSGTQLSVL.

This clone was found once. The chain joins TRBV6-4 to TRBJ2-6; D is unresolved. V was trimmed by 7 bases and J by 0 bases, leaving 7 bases between them. The CDR3 sequence is 14 residues long. Germline CDR1 is MRHNA and CDR2 is SNTAGT. The chain's CDR3 is CASIPGSGANVLTF. The CDR3 coding sequence is TGTGCCAGCATCCCGGGCTCTGGGGCCAACGTCCTGACTTTC.

The chain uses TRBV4-1 and TRBJ2-7, with D perhaps being TRBD1 or TRBD2 (5 bases each). CDR1 and CDR2 from the germline V gene are MGHRA and YSYEKL. Trimming shortened V by 3 bases and J by 6 bases, and 21 bases separated the two germline ends. CDR3 length: 16 residues. CDR3 protein: CASSQDLGRRQPEQYF. Here the CDR3 DNA reads TGCGCCAGCAGCCAGGACCTGGGACGGCGGCAACCCGAGCAGTACTTC.

The CDR3 DNA sequence: TGTGCCAGCAGTGAATCAACCTACAATGAGCAGTTCTTC. Translation gives CASSESTYNEQFF. The rearrangement joins TRBV6-4 to TRBJ2-1; D gene uncertain. Germline CDR1 MRHNA, CDR2 SNTAGT. CDR3 size: 13 residues. The V end was cut by 3 bases, the J end by 2 bases, with 5 bases between.

V usage is TRBV5-1 and J usage is TRBJ2-7; tentative D call: TRBD1 (5 bases). The CDR3 sequence is 15 residues long. V was trimmed by 4 bases and J by 4 bases, leaving 18 bases between them. Germline V gene sequence: CDR1 SGHRS, CDR2 YFSETQ. The CDR3 loop reads CASSDERQGVYEQYF. Here the CDR3 DNA reads TGCGCCAGCAGCGATGAGAGGCAAGGGGTATACGAGCAGTACTTC.

This chain connects TRBV29-1 to TRBJ2-3; D gene uncertain. The CDR3 has 14 residues. Germline lookup yields CDR1 SQVTM and CDR2 ANQGSEA. Trimming removed 4 bases from V and 6 bases from J, with 17 bases in between. CDR3 coding DNA: TGCAGCGTTGCTACCGAGGTGGTGGGGGATACGCAGTATTTT. Protein product: CSVATEVVGDTQYF.

The chain carries TRBV11-2 and TRBJ2-7; D might be TRBD1 or TRBD2, each matching 5 bases. This CDR3 comprises 17 residues. Germline values: CDR1 SGHAT, CDR2 FQNNGV. The germline V and J ends were trimmed by 5 bases and 3 bases, with 23 bases remaining between them. Written as DNA, the CDR3 is TGTGCCAGCAGCGGCCGCTGGTTGAGGGGAAGCCTCTACGAGCAGTACTTC. It yields the protein CASSGRWLRGSLYEQYF.